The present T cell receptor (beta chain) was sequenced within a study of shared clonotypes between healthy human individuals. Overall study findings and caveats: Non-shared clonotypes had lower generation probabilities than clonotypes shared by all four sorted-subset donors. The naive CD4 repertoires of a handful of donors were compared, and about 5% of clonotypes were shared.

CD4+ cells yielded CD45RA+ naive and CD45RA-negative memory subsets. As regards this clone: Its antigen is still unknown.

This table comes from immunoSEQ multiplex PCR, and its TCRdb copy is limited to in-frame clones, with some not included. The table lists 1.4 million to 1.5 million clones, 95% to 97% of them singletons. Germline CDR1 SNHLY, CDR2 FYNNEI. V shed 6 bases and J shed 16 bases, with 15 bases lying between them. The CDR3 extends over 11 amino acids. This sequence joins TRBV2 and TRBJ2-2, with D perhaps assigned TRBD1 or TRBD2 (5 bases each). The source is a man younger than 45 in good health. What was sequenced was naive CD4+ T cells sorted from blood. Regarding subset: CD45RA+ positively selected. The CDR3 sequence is CASRGETRTFF. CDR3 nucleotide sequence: TGTGCCAGCAGGGGGGAGACCCGGACGTTTTTT.